What follows are 21 T cell receptor beta chains derived from one specimen sequenced in a study of T cell responses to AZD1222 COVID-19 vaccine. Clones were read by immunoSEQ multiplex PCR, and TCRdb kept only the in-frame ones, dropping some. The sample has 100,000 or so clones, 85% to 90% seen once. Sequencing used peripheral blood, obtained on day 0 of AZD1222 vaccination. These receptors came from an adult in good health.

This chain connects TRBV2 to TRBJ2-5; D not certain. The germline V gene has CDR1 SNHLY and CDR2 FYNNEI. CDR3 size: 13 residues. Trimming removed 4 bases from V and 5 bases from J, with 11 bases in between. The CDR3 DNA sequence: TGTGCCAGCAGTGGTGAAGGGCTGGAGACCCAGTACTTC. Translation gives CASSGEGLETQYF.

The J gene is TRBJ1-1, the V gene TRBV5-1; D is unclear. Germline CDR1 and CDR2: SGHRS and YFSETQ. CDR3 length: 13 amino acids. V lost 5 bases to trimming and J lost 1 base, with 9 bases between them. CDR3 DNA: TGCGCCAGCAGTCTGTCAGCGAACACTGAAGCTTTCTTT. The encoded protein is CASSLSANTEAFF.

The V and J genes are TRBV5-1 and TRBJ1-3; D is unclear. The CDR3 has 16 residues. CDR1 is SGHRS, CDR2 YFSETQ, per germline. The V end was cut by 0 bases, the J end by 4 bases, with 14 bases between. This chain's CDR3 is CASSLVMREAGNTIYF. CDR3 coding DNA: TGCGCCAGCAGCTTGGTAATGAGGGAAGCGGGAAACACCATATATTTT.

The chain recombines TRBV3-1 (or the pseudogene TRBV3-2) with TRBJ2-2; no clear D. This CDR3 has 16 amino acids. Germline loops: CDR1 LGHDT, CDR2 YNNKEL (reference sequence). The germline V and J ends were trimmed by 5 bases and 5 bases, with 18 bases remaining between them. CDR3 loop: CASSFRVPPQTGELFF. In DNA form, the CDR3 reads TGTGCCAGCAGCTTCCGGGTCCCCCCGCAAACCGGGGAGCTGTTTTTT.

A few counts support this clone. The chain recombines TRBV4-3 with TRBJ2-6; no definite D call. The germline V gene has CDR1 LGHNA and CDR2 YSLEER. This CDR3 comprises 16 residues. Trimming took 0 bases from V and 1 from J, leaving 7 bases between them. The CDR3 is CASSQEVQSGANVLTF. As DNA, the CDR3 is TGCGCCAGCAGCCAAGAAGTCCAGTCTGGGGCCAACGTCCTGACTTTC.

The chain links TRBV27 to TRBJ2-1; D ambiguous. This CDR3 comprises 16 residues. Germline values: CDR1 MNHEY, CDR2 SMNVEV (reference sequence). Trimming left V 5 bases short and J 1 base short, with 15 bases between. CDR3 bases: TGTGCCAGCAGTACCCCGGGCAGGCGTTCCTACAATGAGCAGTTCTTC. This codes for CASSTPGRRSYNEQFF.

This clone has a handful of counts. This chain links TRBV28 with TRBJ1-2; 10 positions match TRBD1. V shed 5 bases and J 2 bases; nucleotides not matched to a gene: 2. CDR3 size: 14 residues. Looked up from germline, CDR1 is MDHEN and CDR2 is SYDVKM. CDR3 sequence (DNA): TGTGCCAGCAGTGGGGGACAGGGGAACTATGGCTACACCTTC. This codes for CASSGGQGNYGYTF.

The V gene is TRBV9, the J gene TRBJ1-1; D is undetermined. The germline V and J ends were trimmed by 0 bases and 7 bases, with 13 bases remaining between them. The CDR3 spans 14 residues. Germline V gene lookup returns CDR1 SGDLS and CDR2 YYNGEE. The CDR3 nucleotides read TGTGCCAGCAGCGTAGGCCGGAGGCGCGATGAAGCTTTCTTT. Protein product: CASSVGRRRDEAFF.

V and J are TRBV9 and TRBJ2-1, with D unclear. Germline loops: CDR1 SGDLS, CDR2 YYNGEE. CDR3 length: 15 residues. V lost 1 base, J lost 0 bases, and 8 bases lay in between. The CDR3, as DNA: TGTGCCAGCAGCGTAACAGAAAGCTCCTACAATGAGCAGTTCTTC. This gives the protein CASSVTESSYNEQFF.

J is TRBJ2-7 and V is TRBV7-6; no definite D call. The CDR3 sequence is 15 residues long. V was trimmed by 1 base and J by 2 bases, leaving 12 bases between them. Germline V gives CDR1 SGHVS, CDR2 FNYEAQ. CDR3: CASSLDPASTYEQYF. The DNA for the CDR3 is TGTGCCAGCAGCTTAGACCCGGCCTCCACCTACGAGCAGTACTTC.

The chain carries TRBV3-1 (or the pseudogene TRBV3-2) and TRBJ2-3; 7 nucleotides match TRBD1. Germline loops: CDR1 LGHDT, CDR2 YNNKEL (reference sequence). The CDR3 spans 14 residues. The ends lost 4 bases at V and 3 bases at J; junction bases unmatched: 4. The DNA of the CDR3 is TGTGCCAGCAGCCGTGACAGGGATACAGATACGCAGTATTTT. It translates to CASSRDRDTDTQYF.

The chain carries TRBV24-1 and TRBJ1-2; maybe TRBD1 (6 bases). CDR1 and CDR2 from the germline V gene are KGHDR and SFDVKD. Trimming removed 5 bases from V and 8 bases from J, with 8 bases in between. This CDR3 is built from 11 residues. In nucleotides, the CDR3 is TGTGCCACCAGTGTGGACAGCGGCTACACCTTC. Encoded protein: CATSVDSGYTF.

V is TRBV5-1 and J is TRBJ2-1, with 7 bases that match TRBD2. Germline V gene lookup returns CDR1 SGHRS and CDR2 YFSETQ. V was clipped by 0 bases and J by 2 bases; unmatched bases: 5. The CDR3 contains 16 residues. CDR3 nucleotides: TGCGCCAGCAGCTTGGCTGGGCTAGCGGCCTACAATGAGCAGTTCTTC. This translates into CASSLAGLAAYNEQFF. Complete variable domain (other parts from reference TRBV5-1 and TRBJ2-1): KAGVTQTPRYLIKTRGQQVTLSCSPISGHRSVSWYQQTPGQGLQFLFEYFSETQRNKGNFPGRFSGRQFSNSRSEMNVSTLELGDSALYLCASSLAGLAAYNEQFFGPGTRLTVL.

The CDR3 sequence is CSAVNNYGYTF. CDR3 bases: TGCAGTGCCGTTAATAACTATGGCTACACCTTC. The V and J genes are TRBV20-1 and TRBJ1-2, with D hard to call. Trimming removed 6 bases at V and 1 base at J, with 6 bases between. CDR1 is DFQATT, CDR2 SNEGSKA, per germline (reference sequence). This CDR3 is 11 amino acids long.

The V gene is TRBV4-2, the J gene TRBJ2-3; the D is unclear. The germline V gene encodes CDR1 LGHNA and CDR2 YNFKEQ. The germline V and J ends were trimmed by 3 bases and 1 base, with 14 bases remaining between them. The length of the CDR3 is 16 residues. Written as DNA, the CDR3 is TGTGCCAGCAGCCATGGAAGCGTTAGGGGCACAGATACGCAGTATTTT. Translation: CASSHGSVRGTDTQYF.

The CDR3 DNA reads as TGTGCTAGTGCCCCACCATCGGGGAGGGGGGCCTATGGCTACACCTTC. It translates to CASAPPSGRGAYGYTF. The rearrangement joins TRBV12-5 to TRBJ1-2, with D possibly matching TRBD1 (6 bases). This CDR3 region has 16 residues. Between the trimmed V and J ends, which lost 7 bases and 4 bases, there was a span of 22 bases. Germline V CDR1 and CDR2: LGHNT, FRNRAP.

The chain is built from TRBV7-8 and TRBJ2-3; D is possibly TRBD1 (6 bases). Germline V CDR1 and CDR2: SGHVS, FQNEAQ. CDR3 size: 16 residues. V lost 5 bases and J 2 bases, leaving 17 bases between the germline ends. In nucleotides, the CDR3 is TGTGCCAGCAGCCCCAGGGCCACAGGGTTCACAGATACGCAGTATTTT. Protein sequence: CASSPRATGFTDTQYF.

V gene TRBV15 combines with J gene TRBJ2-1; D unclear. Trimming left V 5 bases short and J 7 bases short, with 21 bases between. Germline V gene sequence: CDR1 LNHNV, CDR2 YYDKDF (reference sequence). The CDR3 loop spans 16 amino acids. The CDR3, as DNA: TGTGCCACCAGCTCTCTAGAAGGCCTCCGCCGGAATGAGCAGTTCTTC. It is translated as CATSSLEGLRRNEQFF.

The J gene is TRBJ2-2, the V gene TRBV5-1; D unclear. CDR3 size: 14 residues. V lost 4 bases to trimming and J lost 9 bases, with 16 bases between them. Germline V lookup: CDR1 SGHRS, CDR2 YFSETQ. CDR3 DNA: TGCGCCAGCAGCCCGCAGGACCCGCGCCGGGAGCTGTTTTTT. This encodes CASSPQDPRRELFF.

V and J are TRBV13 and TRBJ2-3; D possibly corresponds to TRBD2 (6 bases). The CDR3 totals 15 residues. The V gene's germline CDR1 is PRHDT and CDR2 FYEKMQ (reference sequence). V dropped 3 bases and J dropped 3 bases, with 13 bases sitting between them. The CDR3 region has the DNA TGTGCCAGCAGCTTGGGGCGGGGTCTTACAGATACGCAGTATTTT. This codes for CASSLGRGLTDTQYF.

The J gene is TRBJ2-3, the V gene TRBV5-1; TRBD2 matches at 15 bases. V was clipped by 3 bases and J by 2 bases; unmatched bases: 4. Germline-derived CDR1 and CDR2 are SGHRS and YFSETQ. The CDR3 has 17 amino acids. The CDR3 coding sequence is TGCGCCAGCAGCTCGGGACTAGCGGGGGGACCCACAGATACGCAGTATTTT. Its protein is CASSSGLAGGPTDTQYF.